This T cell receptor (beta chain) stems from a study of blood T cell repertoires in COVID-19 (dated by TCRdb to about 2020). Regarding the research as a whole: The collaborator samples originated in the United States, Italy and Spain and spanned the acute and convalescent phases of COVID-19. The material from the prospective study consisted of cDNA or gDNA derived from T cells, B-cell-depleted T cells, or PBMCs. Subjects who had been exposed to COVID-19, were actively infected with it, or had recovered from it provided the deeply sampled blood TCRbeta repertoires that made up the dataset. The repertoires were released in a freely available public database intended as a resource for research on the immune response to SARS-CoV-2. The samples were drawn from two sources: the first 160 participants of the ongoing ImmuneRACE study, and 950 to 1,500 subjects contributed by 6 global collaborators. The sample metadata nearly always contained a de-identified subject ID, COVID-19 status, age in years and sex. HLA class I and class II types, where available, came from metadata supplied by the sample provider rather than from assay-based typing. The research as a whole found: How much clinical and demographic metadata was included differed by source and by participant, and the metadata was provided uncurated.

CDR1 and CDR2 are drawn from the germline V gene: SGDLS, YYNGEE. The CDR3 measures 13 amino acids from cysteine to phenylalanine. Just CDR3 DNA is preserved here, 39 bases in frame from base 1. The trim is 5 bases for V and 2 bases for J, with a gap of 9 bases between the germline ends. Collaborating institutions collected whole blood in K2EDTA tubes following their own protocols. For TCRbeta analysis, collaborators shipped samples as frozen whole blood, isolated PBMCs, or DNA extracted from either of those sample types. TCRbeta CDR3 regions were amplified from genomic DNA using the immunoSEQ Assay, a bias-controlled multiplex PCR. On the study's bioinformatics: Nucleated cell counts per sample were estimated from amplification of reference gene primers within the assay. To quantify the absolute abundance of each unique TCRbeta CDR3 rearrangement, sequence reads were collapsed and filtered. For each sample, productive Simpson clonality was calculated by taking the square root of Simpson's diversity index across productive rearrangements. This immuneACCESS table, as held by TCRdb, lists in-frame sequences with V and J called but not all clones. Of the missing ones, under half trace to an unresolved V gene in checked studies; the others have no known cause. Clone size and V and J calls were adopted from that table, with D and trimming inferred from the DNA. Within this sample are 150,000 to 200,000 clones, with about 79% of them counted one time only. Of the sample, roughly 28% is held by the ten largest clones.

About this clone: The antigen it recognizes is unknown. No clone much larger than this one lies a single base away; base qualities are absent.

This receptor was identified in a woman aged 70-85 years with acute or convalescent COVID-19. Input material: peripheral blood. Recombination linked TRBV9 to TRBJ2-3, and TRBD1 may be the D gene, going by 5 matching bases. The nucleotides are TGTGCCAGCAGGGGGCGGAACACAGATACGCAGTATTTT. This codes for CASRGRNTDTQYF.